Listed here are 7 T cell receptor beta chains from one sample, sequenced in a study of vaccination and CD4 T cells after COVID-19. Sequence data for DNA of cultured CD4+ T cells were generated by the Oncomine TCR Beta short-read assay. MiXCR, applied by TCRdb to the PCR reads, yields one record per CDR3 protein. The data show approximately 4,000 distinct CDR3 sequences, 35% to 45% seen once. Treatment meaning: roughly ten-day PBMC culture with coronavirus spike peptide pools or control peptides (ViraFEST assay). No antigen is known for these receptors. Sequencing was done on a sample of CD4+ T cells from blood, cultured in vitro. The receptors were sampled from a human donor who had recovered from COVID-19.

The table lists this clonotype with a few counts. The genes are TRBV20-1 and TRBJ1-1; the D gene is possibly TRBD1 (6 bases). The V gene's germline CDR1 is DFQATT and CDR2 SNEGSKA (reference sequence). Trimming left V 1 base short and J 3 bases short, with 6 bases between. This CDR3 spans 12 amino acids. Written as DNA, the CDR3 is TGCAGTGCTAGAGCAGGGGACACTGAAGCTTTCTTT. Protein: CSARAGDTEAFF.

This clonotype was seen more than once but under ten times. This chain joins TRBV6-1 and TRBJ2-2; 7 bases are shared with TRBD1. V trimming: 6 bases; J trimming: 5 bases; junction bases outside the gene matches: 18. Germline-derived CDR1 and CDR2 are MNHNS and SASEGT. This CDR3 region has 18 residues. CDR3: CASRARQGPTTGTGELFF. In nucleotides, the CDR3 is TGTGCCAGCAGAGCAAGACAGGGACCGACAACTGGGACCGGGGAGCTGTTTTTT.

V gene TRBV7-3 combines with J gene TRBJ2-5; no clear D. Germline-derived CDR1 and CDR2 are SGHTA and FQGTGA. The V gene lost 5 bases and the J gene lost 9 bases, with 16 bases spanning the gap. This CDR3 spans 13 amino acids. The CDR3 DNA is TGTGCCAGCAGCGCTACTATTCTAGGGCCCCAGTACTTC. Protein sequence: CASSATILGPQYF.

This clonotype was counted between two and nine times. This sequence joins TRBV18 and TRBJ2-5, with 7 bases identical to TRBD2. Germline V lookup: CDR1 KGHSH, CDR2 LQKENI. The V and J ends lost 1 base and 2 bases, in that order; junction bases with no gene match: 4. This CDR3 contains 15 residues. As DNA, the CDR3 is TGTGCCAGCTCACCACTAGCGGGCCTTCAAGAGACCCAGTACTTC. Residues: CASSPLAGLQETQYF.

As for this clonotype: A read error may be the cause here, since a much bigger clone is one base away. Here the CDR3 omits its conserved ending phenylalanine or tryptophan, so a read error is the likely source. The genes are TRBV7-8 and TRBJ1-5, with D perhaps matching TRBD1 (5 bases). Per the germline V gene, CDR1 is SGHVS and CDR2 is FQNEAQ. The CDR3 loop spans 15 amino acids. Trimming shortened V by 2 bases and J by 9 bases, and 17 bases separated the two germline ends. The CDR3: CASSLRAGGGVPQHL. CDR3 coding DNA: TGTGCCAGCAGCTTACGGGCCGGAGGAGGGGTGCCCCAGCATCTT.

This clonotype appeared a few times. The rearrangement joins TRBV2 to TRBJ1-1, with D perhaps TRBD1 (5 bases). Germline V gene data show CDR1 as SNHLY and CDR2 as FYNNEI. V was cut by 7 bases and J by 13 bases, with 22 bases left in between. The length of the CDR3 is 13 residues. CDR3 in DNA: TGTGCCAGCACCATAGCCCCTAGGACGGGGGTTTTCTTT. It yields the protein CASTIAPRTGVFF.

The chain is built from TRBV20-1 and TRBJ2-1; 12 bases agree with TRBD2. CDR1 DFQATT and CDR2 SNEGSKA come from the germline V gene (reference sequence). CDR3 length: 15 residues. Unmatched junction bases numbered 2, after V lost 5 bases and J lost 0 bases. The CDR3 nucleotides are TGCAGTGCTCTAGCGGGAGGGAGCTCCTACAATGAGCAGTTCTTC. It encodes CSALAGGSSYNEQFF.